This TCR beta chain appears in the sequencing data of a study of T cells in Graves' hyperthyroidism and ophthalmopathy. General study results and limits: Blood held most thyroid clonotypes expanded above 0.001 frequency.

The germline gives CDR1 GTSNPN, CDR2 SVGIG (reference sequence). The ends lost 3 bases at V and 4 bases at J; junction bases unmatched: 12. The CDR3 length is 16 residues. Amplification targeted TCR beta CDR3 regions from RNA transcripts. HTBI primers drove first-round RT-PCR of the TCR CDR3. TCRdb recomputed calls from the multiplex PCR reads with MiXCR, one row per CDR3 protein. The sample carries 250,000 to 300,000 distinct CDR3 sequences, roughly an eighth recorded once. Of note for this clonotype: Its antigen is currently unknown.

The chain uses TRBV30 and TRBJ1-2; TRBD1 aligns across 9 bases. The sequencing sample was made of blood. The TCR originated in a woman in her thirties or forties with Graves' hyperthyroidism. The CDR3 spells CAWRGQGWIMSYGYTF. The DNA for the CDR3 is TGTGCCTGGAGGGGACAGGGATGGATTATGAGCTATGGCTACACCTTC.